The 6 T cell receptor beta chains below were found in one sample sequenced in a study of cytomegalovirus exposure and HLA in healthy donors. Both 60 Vbeta primers and 13 Jbeta primers went into the PCR. Repertoires were generated with immunoSEQ multiplex PCR, while TCRdb's copy carries only in-frame clones and drops some. The sample has 150,000 or so clones, roughly four fifths seen once. The specimen was PBMCs. These receptors originate from a man aged 50-59 years in good health and CMV-seropositive.

J is TRBJ1-2 and V is TRBV9; 9 bases map to TRBD1. Unmatched junction bases numbered 4, after V lost 3 bases and J lost 4 bases. The CDR3 is 14 amino acids. Germline V CDR1 and CDR2: SGDLS, YYNGEE. The CDR3 sequence: CASSAPGQGYGYTF. For the CDR3, the DNA is TGTGCCAGCAGCGCACCGGGACAGGGCTATGGCTACACCTTC. The whole variable domain, filled in from reference TRBV9 and TRBJ1-2, reads DSGVTQTPKHLITATGQRVTLRCSPRSGDLSVYWYQQSLDQGLQFLIQYYNGEERAKGNILERFSAQQFPDLHSELNLSSLELGDSALYFCASSAPGQGYGYTFGSGTRLTVV.

The chain uses TRBV11-3 and TRBJ2-7, with D perhaps matching TRBD2 (6 bases). Germline V CDR1 and CDR2: SGHNT, YENEEA. The CDR3 runs 17 residues. The ends were cut back, 1 base at V and 1 base at J, with 17 bases in the middle. The CDR3 sequence is CASSLAGGNSISYEQYF. In DNA form, the CDR3 reads TGTGCCAGCAGCTTAGCGGGCGGGAATAGTATATCCTACGAGCAGTACTTC. The full variable domain, in which reference TRBV11-3 and TRBJ2-7 provide the parts outside the CDR3, is EAGVVQSPRYKIIEKKQPVAFWCNPISGHNTLYWYLQNLGQGPELLIRYENEEAVDDSQLPKDRFSAERLKGVDSTLKIQPAELGDSAVYLCASSLAGGNSISYEQYFGPGTRLTVT.

This clone appeared once. The rearrangement links TRBV7-8 to TRBJ1-2; possible D gene TRBD1, 6 bases. Trimming shortened V by 2 bases and J by 1 base, and 17 bases separated the two germline ends. The CDR3 extends over 17 amino acids. The V gene's germline CDR1 is SGHVS and CDR2 FQNEAQ. The CDR3, as DNA: TGTGCCAGCAGCTTACTCGGGACAAGAGGGGGTAACTATGGCTACACCTTC. Translated: CASSLLGTRGGNYGYTF.

The chain carries TRBV5-8 and TRBJ2-1, with D tentatively TRBD1 (6 bases). The CDR3 spans 14 residues. CDR1 is SGHTS and CDR2 is YDEGEE in the germline V gene. V dropped 1 base and J dropped 6 bases, with 11 bases sitting between them. The CDR3 DNA is TGTGCCAGCAGCTTGCAGGGCAGGGGCAATGAGCAGTTCTTC. As protein: CASSLQGRGNEQFF.

The chain combines TRBV16 with TRBJ2-2; D is ambiguous. V lost 10 bases and J 6 bases, leaving 21 bases between the germline ends. CDR1 and CDR2 (germline): KGHSY, FQNENV. The CDR3 has 15 residues. CDR3 nucleotide sequence: TGTGCCATCTGGAGCCTCGGCACCCAACCCGGGGAGCTGTTTTTT. Its protein is CAIWSLGTQPGELFF.

The chain has TRBV9 and TRBJ1-1, with D perhaps TRBD1 (6 bases). V lost 5 bases and J lost 5, with 10 bases in between. Germline V gene data show CDR1 as SGDLS and CDR2 as YYNGEE. This CDR3 contains 12 residues. The CDR3 region is CASSDDRTEAFF. The DNA of the CDR3 is TGTGCCAGCAGTGATGACAGGACTGAAGCTTTCTTT.